A single sample gave rise to the 18 T cell receptor beta chains below, sequenced in a study of graft-versus-host responses after intestinal transplantation. Responders (around 200,000, CFSE-labeled) met around 200,000 stimulators that were irradiated and violet-dye-labeled. Here immunoSEQ multiplex PCR was the method, and the copy in TCRdb shows in-frame clones only, minus some. This sample has 11,000 to 15,000 clones, with 35% found just once. The sample in question was alloreactive CD8+ T cells from a mixed lymphocyte reaction culture, obtained before intestinal transplant. The subset was: CFSE-low proliferating T cells sorted from roughly six-day pre-transplant mixed lymphocyte reaction (GvH or HvG direction). These receptors all come from a human patient who received an intestinal transplant.

The chain recombines TRBV9 with TRBJ2-1, with D uncertain. Trimming removed 0 bases from V and 3 bases from J, with 10 bases in between. This CDR3 is 15 amino acids long. Germline V gives CDR1 SGDLS, CDR2 YYNGEE. For the CDR3, the DNA is TGTGCCAGCAGCGTAGGTCTTGCGGTCTACAATGAGCAGTTCTTC. This codes for CASSVGLAVYNEQFF.

This clone came up a few times. This chain uses TRBV5-6 with TRBJ1-2; the D is unclear. Trimming pared 0 bases from V and 6 bases from J, leaving 9 bases between. Germline lookup yields CDR1 SGHDT and CDR2 YYEEEE. This CDR3 has 13 residues. DNA for the CDR3: TGTGCCAGCAGCTTGGTAGGGTATAATGGCTACACCTTC. It encodes CASSLVGYNGYTF.

The chain uses TRBV4-1 and TRBJ1-6, with TRBD1 matching over 8 bases. Unmatched junction bases numbered 0, after V lost 1 base and J lost 7 bases. Germline V gene lookup returns CDR1 MGHRA and CDR2 YSYEKL. This CDR3 spans 14 amino acids. The chain's CDR3 is CASSQGQGNSPLHF. As DNA, the CDR3 is TGCGCCAGCAGCCAAGGACAGGGGAATTCACCCCTCCACTTT.

This clone was observed a handful of times. The chain carries TRBV7-6 and TRBJ1-6, with D unclear. CDR3 length: 14 amino acids. The germline CDR1 and CDR2 sequences are SGHVS and FNYEAQ. The V gene lost 5 bases and the J gene lost 7 bases, with 12 bases spanning the gap. CDR3 DNA sequence: TGTGCCAGCAGCCTCCTAGCGGGGAATTCACCCCTCCACTTT. This encodes CASSLLAGNSPLHF.

This clone was counted only a few times. The chain employs TRBV29-1 and TRBJ1-1; maybe TRBD1 (6 bases). The V gene's germline CDR1 is SQVTM and CDR2 ANQGSEA. Trimming removed 1 base at V and 1 base at J, with 16 bases between. CDR3 length: 16 residues. The CDR3 reads CSVEGDRLGANTEAFF. The CDR3 region has the DNA TGCAGCGTTGAAGGGGATCGATTGGGGGCGAACACTGAAGCTTTCTTT.

The chain couples TRBV11-1 to TRBJ2-7; either TRBD1 or TRBD2 may supply D (5 bases each). The V gene's germline CDR1 is SGHAT and CDR2 FQDESV (reference sequence). Trimming removed 5 bases from V and 2 bases from J, with 13 bases in between. This CDR3 is 14 amino acids long. The chain's CDR3 is CASSHSGAAYEQYF. CDR3 nucleotides: TGTGCCAGCAGCCACTCCGGGGCGGCCTACGAGCAGTACTTC.

This clone has a single count. The chain has TRBV13 and TRBJ2-7; perhaps TRBD1 as D (5 bases). This CDR3 spans 14 amino acids. Trimming stripped 0 bases from V and 4 bases from J, with 10 bases between. Germline values: CDR1 PRHDT, CDR2 FYEKMQ (reference sequence). CDR3: CASSLGPGFYEQYF. The CDR3 nucleotides read TGTGCCAGCAGCTTAGGCCCAGGGTTTTACGAGCAGTACTTC.

The V call is TRBV7-6, the J call TRBJ1-1, with unresolved D. The CDR3 extends over 13 amino acids. From germline, CDR1 is SGHVS and CDR2 FNYEAQ. V lost 1 base, J lost 8 bases, and 11 bases lay in between. CDR3 coding DNA: TGTGCCAGCAGCTTAGGAACGACTGCAGAAGCTTTCTTT. The encoded protein is CASSLGTTAEAFF.

This rearrangement joins TRBV21-1 to TRBJ1-2; the table assigns TRBD1, which was not confirmed against the DNA. TRBV21-1 is assigned pseudogene status. CDR3 size: 13 residues. The CDR3 is CASSKGQLPSYTF. DNA of the CDR3: TGTGCCAGCAGCAAAGGACAGCTCCCGAGCTACACCTTC.

The chain carries TRBV9 and TRBJ2-7; TRBD2 matches at 11 bases. The CDR3 loop spans 14 amino acids. Germline CDR1 reads SGDLS; CDR2 reads YYNGEE. Germline trimming cut 3 bases from V and 3 bases from J; bases unmatched to any gene: 2. The CDR3 reads CASSAGTSGYEQYF. DNA for the CDR3: TGTGCCAGCAGCGCGGGGACTAGCGGCTACGAGCAGTACTTC.

This rearrangement joins TRBV27 to TRBJ2-7, with D maybe TRBD1 (6 bases). CDR3 length: 14 residues. Germline V gives CDR1 MNHEY, CDR2 SMNVEV (reference sequence). V shed 2 bases and J shed 2 bases, with 10 bases lying between them. DNA of the CDR3: TGTGCCAGCAGTTTAATTGGGGGCACCTACGAGCAGTACTTC. Protein sequence: CASSLIGGTYEQYF.

This clone was observed a few times. This chain joins TRBV18 and TRBJ1-1, with D unclear. From germline, CDR1 is KGHSH and CDR2 LQKENI. This CDR3 is 13 amino acids long. The ends were cut back, 0 bases at V and 5 bases at J, with 7 bases in the middle. The CDR3 here is CASSPPTGTEAFF. The CDR3 nucleotides are TGTGCCAGCTCACCACCGACGGGGACTGAAGCTTTCTTT.

This clone was recorded a few times. V gene TRBV5-6 combines with J gene TRBJ1-1; D gene ambiguous. Germline CDR1 reads SGHDT; CDR2 reads YYEEEE. The length of the CDR3 is 12 residues. V lost 4 bases and J lost 7, with 11 bases in between. The CDR3 sequence: CASSNTDYEAFF. The CDR3 nucleotides are TGTGCCAGCAGCAACACAGATTATGAAGCTTTCTTT. The full variable domain, in which reference TRBV5-6 and TRBJ1-1 provide the parts outside the CDR3, is DAGVTQSPTHLIKTRGQQVTLRCSPKSGHDTVSWYQQALGQGPQFIFQYYEEEERQRGNFPDRFSGHQFPNYSSELNVNALLLGDSALYLCASSNTDYEAFFGQGTRLTVV.

J is TRBJ2-3 and V is TRBV5-6; 12 nucleotides match TRBD2. The CDR3 is 15 residues long. Germline loops: CDR1 SGHDT, CDR2 YYEEEE. V dropped 3 bases and J dropped 5; count of bases not matched to a gene: 4. As DNA, the CDR3 is TGTGCCAGCAGCTCCTGGACTAGCGGGGTAGATACGCAGTATTTT. It translates to CASSSWTSGVDTQYF.

This clone appeared a few times. The J gene is TRBJ1-4, the V gene TRBV10-3; 11 nucleotides match TRBD1. The CDR3 loop spans 16 amino acids. Germline assignment: CDR1 ENHRY and CDR2 SYGVKD. V lost 5 bases and J lost 0; bases outside the gene matches: 2. The chain's CDR3 is CAISPDRGPTNEKLFF. Here the CDR3 DNA reads TGTGCCATCAGTCCGGACAGGGGGCCAACTAATGAAAAACTGTTTTTT.

V usage is TRBV11-2 and J usage is TRBJ2-1, with TRBD2 as a possible D gene (5 bases). From germline, CDR1 is SGHAT and CDR2 FQNNGV. Trimming pared 1 base from V and 6 bases from J, leaving 16 bases between. The CDR3 extends over 16 amino acids. The DNA for the CDR3 is TGTGCCAGCAGCTTAGGTGTCATGAGGGTCTCCAATGAGCAGTTCTTC. Protein product: CASSLGVMRVSNEQFF.

V and J are TRBV13 and TRBJ1-5; 7 bases are shared with TRBD1. This CDR3 is built from 14 residues. V gave up 3 bases and J gave up 5 bases; unmatched junction bases: 4. CDR1 and CDR2 from the germline V gene are PRHDT and FYEKMQ (reference sequence). CDR3 region: CASSFGGGHQPQHF. The CDR3 DNA is TGTGCCAGCAGCTTCGGAGGGGGCCATCAGCCCCAGCATTTT.

A few counts support this clone. The same CDR3 is also encoded by other DNA sequences in this sample. The rearrangement links TRBV5-1 to TRBJ2-7, with TRBD2 identical over 12 bases. V shed 1 base, J shed 3 bases, and the junction held 5 bases outside the gene matches. The CDR3 has 16 amino acids. Germline CDR1 and CDR2: SGHRS and YFSETQ. In DNA, the CDR3 is TGCGCCAGCAGCTTGTTCCTAGCGGGGGGGAGCTACGAGCAGTACTTC. Its translation: CASSLFLAGGSYEQYF.